The clone carrying this T cell receptor (beta chain) has at least ten counts. This entry is derived from a study of blood T cell repertoires in COVID-19. About the study: Acute and convalescent COVID-19 specimens originated in the United States, Italy and Spain.

Authors' processing steps: Reference gene primer amplification gave nucleated cell count estimates. Assay: immunoSEQ multiplex PCR; the TCRdb copy retains only in-frame clones and omits some. V and J calls plus clone size are reproduced from that table; the DNA served to infer D and trimming. Of tens of thousands of clones listed, about 81% were seen once; the top ten hold roughly 13%. CDR1 is SSHAT and CDR2 is FNYEAQ in the germline V gene (reference sequence). Trimming removed 5 bases from V and 3 bases from J; junction bases left unmatched: 8. The CDR3 covers 15 residues. The source is a woman older than 75 with acute or convalescent COVID-19. The rearrangement uses TRBV7-7 and TRBJ2-7; 9 nucleotides line up with TRBD1. The specimen sequenced was peripheral blood. CDR3 bases: TGTGCCAGCAGCCCCCGGACAGGGGACGTCTACGAGCAGTACTTC. Translation: CASSPRTGDVYEQYF.